The clone carrying this T cell receptor (beta chain) was counted ten times or more. TCRbeta library preparation incorporated unique molecular identifiers. In TCRdb, the PCR reads were re-called with MiXCR into one record per CDR3 protein. The data hold some 240,000 distinct CDR3 sequences, with approximately 9.8% observed a single time. The CDR3 runs to 13 residues. Germline V lookup: CDR1 MNHEY, CDR2 SVGEGT. Trimming removed 0 bases at V and 2 bases at J, with 5 bases between. This sample was included in a study of T-cell reconstitution after alpha-beta-depleted transplantation in children. This receptor was identified in a human donor who donated a stem cell graft to a child with SCID. The chain recombines TRBV6-2 or TRBV6-3 with TRBJ2-7; D perhaps matches TRBD1 (5 bases). Sequenced here: PBMCs from the stem cell graft donor, sampled from the stem cell graft. CDR3 amino acids: CASSYSDTYEQYF. Written as DNA, the CDR3 is TGTGCCAGCAGTTACTCGGACACCTACGAGCAGTACTTC.